These 7 T cell receptor beta chains were sequenced from one sample in a study of blood T cell repertoires in COVID-19. Sequenced by immunoSEQ multiplex PCR; TCRdb stores in-frame clones only, minus some. The data show under 50,000 clones, with roughly 84% seen just once and around 50% held by the top ten. Sequencing input: peripheral blood. Receptor source: a man aged 70 or older with acute or convalescent COVID-19.

V gene TRBV9 combines with J gene TRBJ1-5; D is undetermined. V dropped 0 bases and J dropped 7 bases, with 14 bases sitting between them. The CDR3 runs 15 residues. Germline lookup yields CDR1 SGDLS and CDR2 YYNGEE. CDR3 in amino acids: CASSVDSGSTQPQHF. The CDR3 nucleotides are TGTGCCAGCAGCGTAGATTCGGGGTCTACCCAGCCCCAGCATTTT.

The rearrangement uses TRBV19 and TRBJ1-2, with 7 positions matching TRBD1. The germline CDR1 and CDR2 sequences are LNHDA and SQIVND (reference sequence). The CDR3 contains 15 residues. The J segment lost 6 bases and the V segment lost 3 bases, leaving 10 bases of the junction unmatched. The CDR3 is CASSIDRDLVNGYTF. For the CDR3, the DNA is TGTGCCAGTAGTATCGACAGGGATTTGGTTAATGGCTACACCTTC.

The chain combines TRBV23-1 with TRBJ2-1; 7 positions match TRBD2. TRBV23-1 is an ORF, and what it does is uncertain. Trimming cost V 4 bases and J 5 bases; bases outside gene matches: 5. CDR3 length: 14 amino acids. CDR3 DNA sequence: TGCGCCAGCAGTCGTGCGGGAGTGGACAATGAGCAGTTCTTC. Amino acid sequence: CASSRAGVDNEQFF.

The table lists this clone with a few counts. The rearrangement uses TRBV30 and TRBJ1-4; 9 nucleotides match TRBD1. Germline V CDR1 and CDR2: GTSNPN, SVGIG (reference sequence). The J segment lost 6 bases and the V segment lost 4 bases, leaving 6 bases of the junction unmatched. The CDR3 covers 14 residues. The CDR3 here is CAWTTGGADEKLFF. CDR3 nucleotide sequence: TGTGCCTGGACCACAGGGGGCGCGGATGAAAAACTGTTTTTT.

The chain has TRBV30 and TRBJ2-1, with no clear D. V dropped 3 bases and J dropped 10 bases, with 16 bases sitting between them. Germline V gene lookup returns CDR1 GTSNPN and CDR2 SVGIG (reference sequence). This CDR3 has 13 amino acids. CDR3 sequence (DNA): TGTGCCTGGAGCCTACTAACACGACCGGAGCAGTTCTTC. It encodes CAWSLLTRPEQFF.

V and J are TRBV5-1 and TRBJ2-5; no definite D call. Germline CDR1 SGHRS, CDR2 YFSETQ. V dropped 2 bases and J dropped 5 bases, with 13 bases sitting between them. The CDR3 totals 14 residues. CDR3 protein: CASSFGLDVETQYF. CDR3 coding DNA: TGCGCCAGCAGCTTCGGTCTAGACGTCGAGACCCAGTACTTC.

This sequence joins TRBV7-9 and TRBJ2-2; D remains ambiguous. Germline V CDR1 and CDR2: SEHNR, FQNEAQ (reference sequence). Trimming took 2 bases from V and 6 from J, leaving 10 bases between them. This CDR3 spans 14 amino acids. The CDR3 is CASSLLATAGELFF. The CDR3 DNA reads as TGTGCCAGCAGCTTACTCGCAACTGCCGGGGAGCTGTTTTTT.